The rows below give T cell receptor beta chains drawn from one sample of a study of CD8 T cells in Susac syndrome. TCRdb re-called the immunoSEQ multiplex PCR reads through MiXCR, storing one row per CDR3 protein. In the table there are about 250,000 distinct CDR3 sequences, around 93% of which are singletons. Material: CD4+ T cells from PBMCs. The receptors come from a human donor with multiple sclerosis. CDR3s include the opening cysteine and the closing phenylalanine or tryptophan. Each record gives: clone size, V gene, J gene, D gene, CDR3 DNA, CDR3 protein. The D gene is left open where the match is weak. The size of a clone is reported for some rows only, either as once, few or many, or as a class for expanded clones.

>.|TRBV3-1|TRBJ1-2|.
TGTGCCAGCAGCCAAGTAGGAGGGAGCTATGGCTACACCTTC
CASSQVGGSYGYTF
>.|TRBV5-1|TRBJ2-5|TRBD2
TGCGCCAGCAGCTTGTGGGGGGGATCCCAAGAGACCCAGTACTTC
CASSLWGGSQETQYF
>.|TRBV30|TRBJ2-1|.
TGTGCCTGGAGTGTTACAGTGGCAACTAATGAGCAGTTCTTC
CAWSVTVATNEQFF
>.|TRBV30|TRBJ2-3|TRBD2
TGTGCCTGGAGTGGATTGACTAGCGGGGGAGATACGCAGTATTTT
CAWSGLTSGGDTQYF
>.|TRBV19|TRBJ2-1|.
TGTGCCAGTAGTACGAGGTGGGGGGCCTACAATGAGCAGTTCTTC
CASSTRWGAYNEQFF
>.|TRBV30|TRBJ2-3|.
TGTGCCACCGGACGACGAGGCACAGATACGCAGTATTTT
CATGRRGTDTQYF
>.|TRBV27|TRBJ2-1|TRBD2
TGTGCCAGCAGTTTATCGAGACGACTAGCAGCCGTATGGAATGAGCAGTTCTTC
CASSLSRRLAAVWNEQFF
>.|TRBV19|TRBJ2-7|.
TGTGCCAGCCTGCCTGGGGGGCGGACGATTTCCGAGCAGTACTTC
CASLPGGRTISEQYF
>.|TRBV7-3|TRBJ2-2|TRBD1
TGTGCCAGCAGCCCACGACGGGCAGGGGGCAGGGGCACCGGGGAGCTGTTTTTT
CASSPRRAGGRGTGELFF
>once|TRBV20-1|TRBJ1-6|.
TGCAGTGCCGAGCCGGGAGAGTATAATTCACCCCTCCACTTT
CSAEPGEYNSPLHF
>.|TRBV30|TRBJ1-2|.
TGTGCCTGGAGTGGTGGGATATCTAACTATGGCTACACCTTC
CAWSGGISNYGYTF
>.|TRBV12-3/TRBV12-4|TRBJ2-2|.
TGTGCCAGCAGTTTAGCGCTGGGGACCGGGGAGCTGTTTTTT
CASSLALGTGELFF
>.|TRBV7-3|TRBJ1-2|.
TGTGCCAGCAGCTTAAACCCCCCAGGGCTGACGTCTAACTATGGCTACACCTTC
CASSLNPPGLTSNYGYTF
>.|TRBV5-6|TRBJ2-5|.
TGTGCCAGCAGCGGACAGCTCCAAGAGACCCAGTACTTC
CASSGQLQETQYF
>.|TRBV30|TRBJ1-6|.
TGTGCCTGGACATTACAGGGCGGTGGTACACCCCTCCACTTT
CAWTLQGGGTPLHF
>.|TRBV29-1|TRBJ2-2|.
TGCAGCGTTGAAGCACGGGCCAACACCGGGGAGCTGTTTTTT
CSVEARANTGELFF
>.|TRBV25-1|TRBJ1-6|TRBD1
TGTGCCAGCCGAATCGGGACAGGGAATAATTCACCCCTCCACTTT
CASRIGTGNNSPLHF
>.|TRBV3-1|TRBJ2-1|TRBD2
TGTGCCAGCAGCCGCCAACGCGGGGGAGGCTCCTACAATGAGCAGTTCTTC
CASSRQRGGGSYNEQFF
>once|TRBV5-4|TRBJ2-1|.
TGTGCCAGCAGCTGGCCTCGGGGGTTCTCCTACAATGAGCAGTTCTTC
CASSWPRGFSYNEQFF